This T cell receptor (beta chain) was captured in a study of blood T cell repertoires in COVID-19. On the study more broadly: Some COVID-19 samples were acute and others convalescent; all came from the United States, Italy and Spain. The cDNA or gDNA used as material had been derived from T cells, B-cell-depleted T cells, or PBMCs.

Measured with immunoSEQ multiplex PCR; TCRdb has only the in-frame clones, and not every one. The sample records around 230,000 clones, 82% being singletons. The CDR3 contains 15 residues. Per the germline V gene, CDR1 is KGHSH and CDR2 is LQKENI. With 3 bases removed from V and 8 bases from J, the gap between germline ends came to 16 bases. The material sequenced was peripheral blood. The chain combines TRBV18 with TRBJ1-4; D perhaps matches TRBD1 (5 bases). This TCR was sampled from a woman aged 60-75 years with active or convalescent COVID-19. The DNA of the CDR3 is TGTGCCAGCTCACCGGGGAGGGGCGATGCGGAAAAACTGTTTTTT. This gives the protein CASSPGRGDAEKLFF.